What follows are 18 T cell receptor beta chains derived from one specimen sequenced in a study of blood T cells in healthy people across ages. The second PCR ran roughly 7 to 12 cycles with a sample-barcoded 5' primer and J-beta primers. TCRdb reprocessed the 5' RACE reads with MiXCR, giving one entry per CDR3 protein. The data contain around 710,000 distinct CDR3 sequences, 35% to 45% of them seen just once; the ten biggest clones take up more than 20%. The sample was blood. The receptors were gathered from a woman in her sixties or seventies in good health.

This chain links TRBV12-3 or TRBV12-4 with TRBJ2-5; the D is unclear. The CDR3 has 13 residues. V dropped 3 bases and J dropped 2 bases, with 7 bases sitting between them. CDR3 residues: CASSLIGQETQYF. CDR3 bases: TGTGCCAGCAGTTTGATAGGGCAAGAGACCCAGTACTTC.

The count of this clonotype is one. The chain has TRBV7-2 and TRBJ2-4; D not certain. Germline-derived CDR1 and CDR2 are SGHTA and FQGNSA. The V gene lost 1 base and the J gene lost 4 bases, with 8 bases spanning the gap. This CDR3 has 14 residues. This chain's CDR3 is CASSLGHPKNIQYF. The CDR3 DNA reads TGTGCCAGCAGCTTAGGCCATCCGAAAAACATTCAGTACTTC. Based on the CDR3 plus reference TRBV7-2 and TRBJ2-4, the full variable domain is GAGVSQSPSNKVTEKGKDVELRCDPISGHTALYWYRQSLGQGLEFLIYFQGNSAPDKSGLPSDRFSAERTGGSVSTLTIQRTQQEDSAVYLCASSLGHPKNIQYFGAGTRLSVL.

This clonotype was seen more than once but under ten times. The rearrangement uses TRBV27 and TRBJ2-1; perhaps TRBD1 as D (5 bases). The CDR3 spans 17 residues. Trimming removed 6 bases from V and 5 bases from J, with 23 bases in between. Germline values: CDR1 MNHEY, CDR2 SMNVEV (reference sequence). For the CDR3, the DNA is TGTGCCAGCAGCGCGACACGAGTATGGACACAGGACAATGAGCAGTTCTTC. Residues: CASSATRVWTQDNEQFF.

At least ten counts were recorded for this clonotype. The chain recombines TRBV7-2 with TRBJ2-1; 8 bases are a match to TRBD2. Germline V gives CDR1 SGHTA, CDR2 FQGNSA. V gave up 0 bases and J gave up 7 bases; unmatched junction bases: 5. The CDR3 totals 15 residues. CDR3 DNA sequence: TGTGCCAGCAGCTTAGCGTCGACTAGCGCGAATGAGCAGTTCTTC. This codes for CASSLASTSANEQFF.

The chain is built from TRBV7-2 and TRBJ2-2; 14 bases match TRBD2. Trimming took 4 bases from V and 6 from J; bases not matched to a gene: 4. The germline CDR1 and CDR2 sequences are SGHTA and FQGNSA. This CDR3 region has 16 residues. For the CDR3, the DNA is TGTGCCAGCAGCTCAAGACTAGCGGGAGGGGCCGGGGAGCTGTTTTTT. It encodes CASSSRLAGGAGELFF.

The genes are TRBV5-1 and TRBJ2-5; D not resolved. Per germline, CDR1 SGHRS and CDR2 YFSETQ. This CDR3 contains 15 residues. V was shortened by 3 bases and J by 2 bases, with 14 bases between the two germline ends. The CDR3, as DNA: TGCGCCAGCAGCTCCCTACGACAAAGACAAGAGACCCAGTACTTC. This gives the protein CASSSLRQRQETQYF.

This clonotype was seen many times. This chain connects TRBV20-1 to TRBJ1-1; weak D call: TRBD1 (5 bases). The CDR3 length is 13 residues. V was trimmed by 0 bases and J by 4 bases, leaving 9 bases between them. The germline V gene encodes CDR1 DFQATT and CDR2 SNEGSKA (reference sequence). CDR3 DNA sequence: TGCAGTGCTAGAGAGGGGGATTTCACTGAAGCTTTCTTT. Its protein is CSAREGDFTEAFF.

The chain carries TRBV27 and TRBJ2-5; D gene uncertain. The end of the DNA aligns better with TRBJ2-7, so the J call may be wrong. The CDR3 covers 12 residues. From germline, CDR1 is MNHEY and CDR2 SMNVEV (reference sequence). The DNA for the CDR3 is TGTGCCAGCAGTTCCGGGTGGTCCGAGCAGTACTTC. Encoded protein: CASSSGWSEQYF.

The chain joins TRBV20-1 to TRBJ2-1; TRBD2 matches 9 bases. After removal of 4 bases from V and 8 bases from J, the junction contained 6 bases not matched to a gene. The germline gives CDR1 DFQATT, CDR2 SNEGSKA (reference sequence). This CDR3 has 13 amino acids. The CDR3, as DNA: TGCAGTGCTAATAGCGGGAGTTTCGATGAGCAGTTCTTC. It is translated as CSANSGSFDEQFF.

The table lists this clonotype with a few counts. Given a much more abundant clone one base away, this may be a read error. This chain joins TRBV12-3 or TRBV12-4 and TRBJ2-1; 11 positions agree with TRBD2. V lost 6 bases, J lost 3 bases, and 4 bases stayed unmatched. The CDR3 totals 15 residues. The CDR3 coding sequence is TGTGCCAGCAGACCGACTAGCGGGGACTACAATGAGCAGTTCTTC. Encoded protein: CASRPTSGDYNEQFF.

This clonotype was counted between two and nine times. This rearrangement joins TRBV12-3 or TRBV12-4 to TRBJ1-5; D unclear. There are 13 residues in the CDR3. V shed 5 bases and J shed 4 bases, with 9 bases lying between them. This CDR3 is CASSPERNQPQHF. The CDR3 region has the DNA TGTGCCAGCAGTCCGGAGAGGAATCAGCCCCAGCATTTT.

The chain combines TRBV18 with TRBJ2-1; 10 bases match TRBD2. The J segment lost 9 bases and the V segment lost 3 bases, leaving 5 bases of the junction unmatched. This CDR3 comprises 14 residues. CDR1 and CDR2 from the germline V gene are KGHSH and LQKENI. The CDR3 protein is CASSPGLANGEQFF. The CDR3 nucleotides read TGTGCCAGCTCACCGGGACTAGCGAATGGTGAGCAGTTCTTC.

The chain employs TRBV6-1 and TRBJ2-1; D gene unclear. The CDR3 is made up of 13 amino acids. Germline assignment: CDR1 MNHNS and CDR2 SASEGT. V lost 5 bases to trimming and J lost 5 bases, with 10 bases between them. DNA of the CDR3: TGTGCCAGCAGTTTCGCCCGGCACAATGAGCAGTTCTTC. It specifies CASSFARHNEQFF.

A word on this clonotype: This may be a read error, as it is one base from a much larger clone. The CDR3 sequence: CSAVGVNGELFF. Here the CDR3 DNA reads TGCAGTGCCGTAGGGGTTAACGGGGAGCTGTTTTTT. The chain uses TRBV20-1 and TRBJ2-2; tentatively, D is TRBD1 (5 bases). Between the trimmed V and J ends, which lost 6 bases and 7 bases, there was a span of 12 bases. The CDR3 sequence is 12 residues long. Germline V lookup: CDR1 DFQATT, CDR2 SNEGSKA (reference sequence).

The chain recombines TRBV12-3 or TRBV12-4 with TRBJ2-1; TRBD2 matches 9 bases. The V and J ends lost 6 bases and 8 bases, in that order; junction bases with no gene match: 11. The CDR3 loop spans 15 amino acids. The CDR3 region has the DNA TGTGCCAGCAGCTATAGCGGGGGACTTCGGGATGAGCAGTTCTTC. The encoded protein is CASSYSGGLRDEQFF.

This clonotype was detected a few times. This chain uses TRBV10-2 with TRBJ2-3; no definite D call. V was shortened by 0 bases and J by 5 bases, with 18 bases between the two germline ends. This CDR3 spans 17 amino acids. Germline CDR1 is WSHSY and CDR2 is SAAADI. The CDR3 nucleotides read TGCGCCAGCAGTGAGTCGTGGGCGGTCGAAACCTTAGATACGCAGTATTTT. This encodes CASSESWAVETLDTQYF.

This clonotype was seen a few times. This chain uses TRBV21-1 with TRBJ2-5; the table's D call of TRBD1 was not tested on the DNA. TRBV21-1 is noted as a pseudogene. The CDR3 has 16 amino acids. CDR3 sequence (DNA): TGTGCCAGCGGCGACAGTGGACCCGATCCCGAAGAGACCCAGTACTTC. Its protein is CASGDSGPDPEETQYF.

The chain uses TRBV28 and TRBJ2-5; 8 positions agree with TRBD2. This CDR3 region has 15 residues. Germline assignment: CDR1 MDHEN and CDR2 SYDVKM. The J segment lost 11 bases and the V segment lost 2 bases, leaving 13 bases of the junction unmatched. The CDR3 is CASSLGTRVNNEQYF. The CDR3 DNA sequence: TGTGCCAGCAGTTTAGGGACTAGAGTCAACAATGAGCAGTACTTC.